A single sample is the source of the 28 T cell receptor beta chains below, sequenced in a study of blood T cell repertoires in COVID-19. TCRdb's copy holds only in-frame clones and misses some; the assay was immunoSEQ multiplex PCR. Counted here are some 220,000 clones, 75% to 90% occurring once; the ten biggest clones make up approximately 5.6%. Specimen: peripheral blood. The receptors originated from a woman in her 70s with COVID-19, enrolled during active disease.

To note about this clone: Because the CDR3 is missing its conserved closing phenylalanine or tryptophan, this is likely a read error. The limits of the CDR3 on the DNA are not certain, so only TCRdb's listed CDR3 is given. This sequence joins TRBV16 and TRBJ1-5; TRBD1 reflects the table's D call only, with no check against the DNA. The CDR3 extends over 13 residues, inclusive of both ends. The germline V gene encodes CDR1 KGHSY and CDR2 FQNENV. This CDR3 is CASSPHINGQQIC.

V usage is TRBV19 and J usage is TRBJ1-5; 8 nucleotides agree with TRBD1. This CDR3 comprises 15 residues. With V trimmed by 5 bases and J by 5 bases, 8 bases remained unmatched. Germline V gives CDR1 LNHDA, CDR2 SQIVND (reference sequence). The CDR3 loop reads CASSSSGQGYQPQHF. CDR3 DNA: TGTGCCAGTAGTTCCTCCGGACAGGGTTATCAGCCCCAGCATTTT. The complete variable domain, with remaining parts taken from reference TRBV19 and TRBJ1-5, reads DGGITQSPKYLFRKEGQNVTLSCEQNLNHDAMYWYRQDPGQGLRLIYYSQIVNDFQKGDIAEGYSVSREKKESFPLTVTSAQKNPTAFYLCASSSSGQGYQPQHFGDGTRLSIL.

V gene TRBV7-2 combines with J gene TRBJ2-5; the D gene is possibly TRBD1 (5 bases). There are 16 residues in the CDR3. Germline-derived CDR1 and CDR2 are SGHTA and FQGNSA. V lost 1 base and J lost 8, with 20 bases in between. The CDR3 loop is CASSLGVLGQGGTQYF. The CDR3 bases are TGTGCCAGCAGCTTAGGAGTTTTAGGCCAGGGTGGAACCCAGTACTTC.

The chain is built from TRBV3-1 (or the pseudogene TRBV3-2) and TRBJ2-2; 11 bases map to TRBD2. V dropped 4 bases and J dropped 5; count of bases not matched to a gene: 6. The CDR3 has 16 amino acids. Germline V gene lookup returns CDR1 LGHDT and CDR2 YNNKEL (reference sequence). For the CDR3, the DNA is TGTGCCAGCAGCCTCCGGACTAGCGGGCCAACCGGGGAGCTGTTTTTT. It codes for CASSLRTSGPTGELFF.

The rearrangement joins TRBV4-3 to TRBJ2-1; 8 bases are shared with TRBD2. Per germline, CDR1 LGHNA and CDR2 YSLEER. This CDR3 comprises 18 residues. Trimming cost V 3 bases and J 5 bases; bases outside gene matches: 15. CDR3 nucleotides: TGCGCCAGCAGCCACGGCCCCCAGCGGGAGCCCTTTGACAATGAGCAGTTCTTC. This gives the protein CASSHGPQREPFDNEQFF.

The chain links TRBV4-1 to TRBJ1-2; tentatively, D is TRBD1 (6 bases). V lost 0 bases, J lost 0 bases, and 23 bases lay in between. The CDR3 sequence is 20 residues long. The V gene's germline CDR1 is MGHRA and CDR2 YSYEKL. The CDR3 loop is CASSQERGRTGNPSNYGYTF. The CDR3, as DNA: TGCGCCAGCAGCCAAGAAAGGGGCCGAACAGGGAATCCCTCTAACTATGGCTACACCTTC.

The rearrangement uses TRBV19 and TRBJ1-2; 9 bases align to TRBD1. The germline V gene encodes CDR1 LNHDA and CDR2 SQIVND (reference sequence). V shed 8 bases, J shed 7 bases, and the junction held 14 bases outside the gene matches. This CDR3 has 15 residues. The CDR3 sequence is CASGDSGTGIFGYTF. In DNA form, the CDR3 reads TGTGCCAGTGGGGATTCCGGGACAGGGATCTTTGGCTACACCTTC.

This chain joins TRBV6-1 and TRBJ2-7; maybe TRBD1 (5 bases). Trimming pared 2 bases from V and 3 bases from J, leaving 14 bases between. This CDR3 region has 15 residues. In germline, CDR1 is MNHNS, CDR2 SASEGT. CDR3 protein: CASSEWGSAYYEQYF. The DNA of the CDR3 is TGTGCCAGCAGTGAATGGGGCAGTGCTTACTACGAGCAGTACTTC.

J is TRBJ2-2 and V is TRBV9, with a tentative D call TRBD2 (6 bases). The germline CDR1 and CDR2 sequences are SGDLS and YYNGEE. The V end was cut by 1 base, the J end by 6 bases, with 25 bases between. This CDR3 is 19 amino acids long. Here the CDR3 reads CASSVPKNGTSRRAGELFF. CDR3 bases: TGTGCCAGCAGCGTACCCAAGAATGGGACTTCTCGGAGGGCCGGGGAGCTGTTTTTT.

Turning to this clone: Relative to the germline gene, one junction end is altered; a read error may explain this. The chain is built from TRBV27 and TRBJ2-7, with 7 positions matching TRBD1. CDR1 is MNHEY, CDR2 SMNVEV, per germline (reference sequence). This CDR3 is built from 13 residues. DNA of the CDR3: TGTGCCAGCAGACAGGGGACCAGGTACGAGCAGCACTTC. Protein product: CASRQGTRYEQHF.

V and J are TRBV5-4 and TRBJ2-3, with D perhaps TRBD2 (5 bases). Trimming cost V 0 bases and J 0 bases, with 11 bases left between them. CDR1 and CDR2 (germline): SGHNT, YYREEE (reference sequence). CDR3 length: 16 amino acids. CDR3 protein: CASSLEVARSTDTQYF. The DNA of the CDR3 is TGTGCCAGCAGCTTGGAGGTAGCGAGGAGCACAGATACGCAGTATTTT.

This clone was counted between two and nine times. This chain uses TRBV29-1 with TRBJ1-2, with TRBD1 matching 9 bases. CDR3 length equals 15 residues. V was clipped by 4 bases and J by 0 bases; unmatched bases: 6. The germline V gene has CDR1 SQVTM and CDR2 ANQGSEA. The CDR3 loop reads CSVGMGQGANYGYTF. CDR3 DNA: TGCAGCGTTGGAATGGGACAGGGAGCTAACTATGGCTACACCTTC.

This clone came up a few times. The chain uses TRBV7-8 and TRBJ2-1; D uncertain. V lost 1 base, J lost 7 bases, and 8 bases lay in between. The CDR3 covers 13 residues. Germline V CDR1 and CDR2: SGHVS, FQNEAQ. Here the CDR3 DNA reads TGTGCCAGCAGCTTAGGTAGCACTAATGAGCAGTTCTTC. It encodes CASSLGSTNEQFF.

J is TRBJ2-7 and V is TRBV2, with D tentatively TRBD2 (6 bases). Trimming shortened V by 3 bases and J by 4 bases, and 13 bases separated the two germline ends. CDR1 is SNHLY and CDR2 is FYNNEI in the germline V gene. The CDR3 is 14 amino acids. CDR3 sequence: CASSDAGIPYEQYF. The DNA of the CDR3 is TGTGCCAGCAGTGATGCGGGGATCCCTTACGAGCAGTACTTC.

This clone was recorded a few times. The DNA of the CDR3 is TGTGCCAGCAGCCGGACAGGGGGACCCTACGAGCAGTACTTC. As protein: CASSRTGGPYEQYF. The V and J genes are TRBV11-2 and TRBJ2-7; 10 nucleotides match TRBD1. Trimming cost V 5 bases and J 2 bases; bases outside gene matches: 3. This CDR3 is 14 amino acids long. Germline assignment: CDR1 SGHAT and CDR2 FQNNGV.

This clone was found a few times. The rearrangement links TRBV19 to TRBJ2-2, with 8 positions matching TRBD1. The V and J ends lost 6 bases and 6 bases, in that order; junction bases with no gene match: 6. Germline CDR1 and CDR2: LNHDA and SQIVND (reference sequence). This CDR3 comprises 14 residues. The CDR3 nucleotides read TGTGCCAGTAGGAGGCAGGGGGCAGCCGGGGAGCTGTTTTTT. Protein sequence: CASRRQGAAGELFF.

This clone appeared once. The chain combines TRBV4-3 with TRBJ2-2, with TRBD2 identical over 15 bases. The CDR3 contains 16 residues. From germline, CDR1 is LGHNA and CDR2 YSLEER. J was trimmed by 6 bases and V by 5 bases; bases with no gene match: 4. Here the CDR3 reads CASSIRTSGRAGELFF. CDR3 sequence (DNA): TGCGCCAGCAGCATCCGGACTAGCGGGAGGGCCGGGGAGCTGTTTTTT.

This chain joins TRBV14 and TRBJ1-1, with no clear D. V lost 8 bases, J lost 0 bases, and 16 bases lay in between. The CDR3 totals 15 residues. Germline CDR1 is SGHDN and CDR2 is FVKESK. CDR3 in DNA: TGTGCCAGCTCGTATTTGGGCAATTTGAACACTGAAGCTTTCTTT. It codes for CASSYLGNLNTEAFF.

This chain joins TRBV28 and TRBJ2-6, with a weak D call TRBD1 (6 bases). V was trimmed by 7 bases and J by 3 bases, leaving 16 bases between them. Per the germline V gene, CDR1 is MDHEN and CDR2 is SYDVKM. The CDR3 sequence is 16 residues long. Here the CDR3 reads CASTRSGVIGANVLTF. DNA of the CDR3: TGTGCCAGCACCAGATCAGGGGTCATTGGGGCCAACGTCCTGACTTTC.

This rearrangement joins TRBV2 to TRBJ2-5, with TRBD2 identical over 7 bases. The CDR3 runs 13 residues. CDR1 is SNHLY, CDR2 FYNNEI, per germline. V lost 4 bases and J lost 4; bases outside the gene matches: 3. The CDR3 DNA reads TGTGCCAGCAGTGGACTAGCAGGAGAGACCCAGTACTTC. This codes for CASSGLAGETQYF. Complete variable domain (other parts from reference TRBV2 and TRBJ2-5): EPEVTQTPSHQVTQMGQEVILRCVPISNHLYFYWYRQILGQKVEFLVSFYNNEISEKSEIFDDQFSVERPDGSNFTLKIRSTKLEDSAMYFCASSGLAGETQYFGPGTRLLVL.

This clone was observed a handful of times. The chain links TRBV28 to TRBJ2-1; TRBD2 matches at 12 bases. The length of the CDR3 is 14 residues. Germline trimming cut 8 bases from V and 7 bases from J; bases unmatched to any gene: 6. The germline V gene encodes CDR1 MDHEN and CDR2 SYDVKM. CDR3 residues: CASLLAGGTNEQFF. The CDR3 DNA reads TGTGCCAGCTTACTAGCGGGAGGAACGAATGAGCAGTTCTTC.

The chain recombines TRBV5-3 with TRBJ2-1; the match to TRBD2 covers 10 bases. TRBV5-3 qualifies as an ORF whose function is uncertain. CDR3 length: 16 residues. The V gene end was trimmed by 4 bases and the J gene end by 6 bases; junction bases not matched to a gene: 10. For the CDR3, the DNA is TGTGCCAGAAGCCCCCTACTAGCGGGAAGGATCAATGAGCAGTTCTTC. As protein: CARSPLLAGRINEQFF.

This clone appeared a single time. This chain links TRBV7-2 with TRBJ2-2, with a weak D call TRBD2 (6 bases). Per germline, CDR1 SGHTA and CDR2 FQGNSA. This CDR3 has 16 amino acids. V shed 0 bases and J shed 4 bases, with 12 bases lying between them. This CDR3 is CASSLAGSGVTGELFF. CDR3 nucleotides: TGTGCCAGCAGCTTAGCGGGTAGCGGTGTCACCGGGGAGCTGTTTTTT.

This clone appeared a few times. This sequence joins TRBV5-4 and TRBJ2-2; no clear D gene. V gave up 2 bases and J gave up 2 bases, with 10 bases separating them. CDR3 length equals 15 residues. Germline V gene data show CDR1 as SGHNT and CDR2 as YYREEE (reference sequence). For the CDR3, the DNA is TGTGCCAGCAGCTTCGCGGTCGCCAACACCGGGGAGCTGTTTTTT. It codes for CASSFAVANTGELFF.

The chain carries TRBV2 and TRBJ2-7, with 7 positions matching TRBD1. Germline loops: CDR1 SNHLY, CDR2 FYNNEI. The CDR3 has 14 residues. V shed 7 bases and J 4 bases; nucleotides not matched to a gene: 10. The CDR3 DNA is TGTGCCAGCACCACCGGACGGGACAGATACGAGCAGTACTTC. It yields the protein CASTTGRDRYEQYF.

This chain uses TRBV4-1 with TRBJ2-7, with 10 bases that match TRBD2. With V trimmed by 1 base and J by 6 bases, 9 bases remained unmatched. Germline loops: CDR1 MGHRA, CDR2 YSYEKL. This CDR3 has 16 amino acids. The CDR3 DNA reads TGCGCCAGCAGCCAAGCTTTGCCTAGCGGGAGTCCCGAGCAGTACTTC. Protein sequence: CASSQALPSGSPEQYF.

The chain links TRBV5-5 to TRBJ2-7, with 10 bases lining up with TRBD2. From germline, CDR1 is SGHKS and CDR2 YYEKEE (reference sequence). V lost 4 bases and J lost 5; bases outside the gene matches: 9. The CDR3 extends over 15 amino acids. The CDR3 loop is CASSRSAGGMNEQYF. CDR3 sequence (DNA): TGTGCCAGCAGCCGCTCAGCGGGAGGGATGAACGAGCAGTACTTC.

The V call is TRBV30, the J call TRBJ2-5, with a possible D match to TRBD2 (7 bases). Trimming cost V 4 bases and J 6 bases, with 18 bases left between them. CDR1 is GTSNPN and CDR2 is SVGIG in the germline V gene (reference sequence). The length of the CDR3 is 14 residues. CDR3 sequence (DNA): TGTGCCTGGACCCCCCCGGGGGGCTGGCAGACCCAGTACTTC. It specifies CAWTPPGGWQTQYF.